These T cell receptor beta chains were read from a single sample in a study of cytomegalovirus exposure and HLA in healthy donors. The table came from immunoSEQ multiplex PCR; TCRdb's copy has only in-frame clones and leaves some out. This sample has some 66,000 clones, with approximately 97% found just once. Sequences were obtained from PBMCs. These receptors were taken from a woman under 30 in good health and CMV-seropositive. CDR3s include the opening cysteine and the closing phenylalanine or tryptophan. The order of the fields is J gene, V gene, CDR3 protein.

j_call: TRBJ2-6; v_call: TRBV6-4; cdr3_aa: CASSTGSGANVLTF
j_call: TRBJ2-5; v_call: TRBV9; cdr3_aa: CASSVGQYGETQYF
j_call: TRBJ1-3; v_call: TRBV11-2; cdr3_aa: CASSLGQGAGNTIYF
j_call: TRBJ1-1; v_call: TRBV11-2; cdr3_aa: CASSLAIQGGGTEAFF
j_call: TRBJ1-2; v_call: TRBV14; cdr3_aa: CASSQEAGHGYTF
j_call: TRBJ1-5; v_call: TRBV19; cdr3_aa: CASNDRRQNHYSNQPQHF
j_call: TRBJ2-5; v_call: TRBV30; cdr3_aa: CAWGKTGATGETQYF
j_call: TRBJ1-3; v_call: TRBV9; cdr3_aa: CASSVDRGNGNTIYF
j_call: TRBJ2-2; v_call: TRBV4-1; cdr3_aa: CASSRSPPGGSTGELFF
j_call: -; v_call: TRBV28; cdr3_aa: CASSWTGPRYEQYF
j_call: TRBJ2-7; v_call: TRBV9; cdr3_aa: CASSVEAGADEQYF